A selection of T cell receptor beta chains follows, all from one sample in a study of T cell repertoires in cytomegalovirus infection. No antigen is known for these receptors. TCRdb reprocessed the reads with MiXCR, giving one entry per CDR3 protein. The table has 60,000 to 80,000 distinct CDR3 sequences, roughly a fifth seen once; the top ten hold 73%. The specimen comprised CD8+ T cells from cultured PBMCs, sampled from culture after CMV antigen stimulation. These receptors were collected from a human donor in good health (CMV status not recorded). Some clones in this sample may be carry-over from other donors' samples. Both conserved end residues are part of each CDR3. Fields, in order: V gene, D gene, J gene, clone size, CDR3 protein, CDR3 DNA. D genes are given only for firm matches. The size field is filled for only some rows; it gives once, few, many or a size class.

TRBV12-3/TRBV12-4	.	TRBJ1-2	.	CASSLIGEGGGYTF	TGTGCCAGCAGTTTAATCGGGGAGGGAGGTGGCTACACCTTC
TRBV6-2/TRBV6-3	.	TRBJ2-1	.	CASSYLQRSYNEQFF	TGTGCCAGCAGTTACCTACAGCGTTCCTACAATGAGCAGTTCTTC
TRBV7-2	.	TRBJ1-2	medium-sized	CASSLDRATGYTF	TGTGCCAGCAGCTTAGATAGGGCCACTGGCTACACCTTC
TRBV7-9	TRBD1	TRBJ1-2	.	CASSPWTGNPHGYTF	TGTGCCAGCAGCCCGTGGACAGGGAACCCTCATGGCTACACCTTC
TRBV4-3	.	TRBJ2-7	many	CASSQAWRSAYEQYF	TGCGCCAGCAGCCAAGCGTGGAGAAGTGCCTACGAGCAGTACTTC
TRBV5-1	.	TRBJ1-1	.	CASSFSAVRNTEAFF	TGCGCCAGCAGCTTTTCCGCAGTACGGAACACTGAAGCTTTCTTT
TRBV12-3/TRBV12-4	.	TRBJ2-5	.	CASGAGRILQETQYF	TGTGCCAGCGGAGCAGGGAGAATTCTCCAAGAGACCCAGTACTTC
TRBV12-3/TRBV12-4	TRBD1	TRBJ1-1	many	CASSAGQGNTEAFF	TGTGCCAGCAGTGCGGGACAGGGAAACACTGAAGCTTTCTTT
TRBV7-8	.	TRBJ1-3	.	CASSLVVSGNTIYF	TGTGCCAGCAGCTTAGTGGTCTCTGGAAACACCATATATTTT
TRBV5-4	TRBD2	TRBJ2-3	few	CASSLRTSGGAKDTQYF	TGTGCCAGCAGCCTACGGACTAGCGGGGGGGCCAAAGATACGCAGTATTTT
TRBV7-6	.	TRBJ1-4	.	CASSFGGVKLFF	TGTGCCAGCAGCTTCGGGGGGGTAAAACTGTTTTTT
TRBV12-5	.	TRBJ1-1	.	CASGLVAGGGLSNTEAFF	TGTGCTAGTGGTTTGGTGGCGGGGGGGGGCCTCTCGAACACTGAAGCTTTCTTT
TRBV4-3	.	TRBJ2-1	.	CASSPNSYGNEQFF	TGCGCCAGCAGCCCAAATTCTTACGGCAATGAGCAGTTCTTC
TRBV28	.	TRBJ2-3	few	CASSLNPSTDTQYF	TGTGCCAGCAGTTTAAATCCTAGCACAGATACGCAGTATTTT
TRBV19	.	TRBJ1-3	few	CATLAPGGPGNTIYF	TGTGCCACTTTAGCGCCGGGTGGCCCTGGAAACACCATATATTTT
TRBV20-1	.	TRBJ2-1	.	CSASRLATYNEQFF	TGCAGTGCTAGCCGGCTAGCGACTTACAATGAGCAGTTCTTC
TRBV4-3	.	TRBJ1-5	.	CASSPGAGVQPQHF	TGCGCCAGCAGCCCAGGGGCGGGGGTTCAGCCCCAGCATTTT
TRBV25-1	.	TRBJ1-2	.	CASSGGYDYGYTF	TGTGCCAGCAGTGGGGGGTATGACTATGGCTACACCTTC
TRBV2	TRBD2	TRBJ2-2	.	CASSDPGLAGFANTGELFF	TGTGCCAGCAGTGATCCGGGACTAGCGGGGTTCGCGAACACCGGGGAGCTGTTTTTT
TRBV28	.	TRBJ1-1	.	CASSLEGENTEAFF	TGTGCCAGCAGTTTAGAGGGGGAGAACACTGAAGCTTTCTTT
TRBV12-3/TRBV12-4	.	TRBJ1-5	.	CASRTNRDQGKPQHF	TGTGCCAGCAGAACGAACCGGGACCAGGGGAAGCCCCAGCATTTT
TRBV12-3/TRBV12-4	.	TRBJ1-2	many	CASLLAGAWNYGYTF	TGTGCCAGCCTTCTCGCCGGGGCGTGGAACTATGGCTACACCTTC
TRBV7-2	.	TRBJ2-7	few	CASRTAYEQCF	TGTGCCAGCAGGACAGCTTACGAGCAGTGCTTC
TRBV7-9	.	TRBJ1-2	.	CASSLSDGYTF	TGTGCCAGCAGCTTGAGCGACGGCTACACCTTC
TRBV11-2	TRBD1	TRBJ2-7	few	CASSLGGQVYEQYF	TGTGCCAGCAGCCTGGGGGGACAGGTTTACGAGCAGTACTTC
TRBV7-6	.	TRBJ1-5	.	CASSLYRAGTSNQPQHF	TGTGCCAGCAGCTTATATCGGGCAGGGACTAGCAATCAGCCCCAGCATTTT
TRBV6-5	TRBD2	TRBJ2-3	few	CASSYVAFLVGLAGERSTDTQYF	TGTGCCAGCAGTTACGTGGCGTTCCTCGTCGGACTAGCGGGGGAGCGTAGCACAGATACGCAGTATTTT
TRBV7-2	.	TRBJ1-1	.	CASSKRDLNTEAFF	TGTGCCAGCAGCAAGAGGGACCTGAACACTGAAGCTTTCTTT
TRBV4-2	.	TRBJ2-7	.	CASSQEEGNYEQYF	TGTGCCAGCAGCCAAGAGGAGGGGAACTACGAGCAGTACTTC
TRBV6-5	TRBD1	TRBJ2-7	.	CASSFGTGSSYEQYF	TGTGCCAGCAGTTTCGGGACAGGTAGCTCCTACGAGCAGTACTTC
TRBV7-9	.	TRBJ1-2	.	CASSLLQSGLF	TGTGCCAGCAGCTTACTACAATCGGGGCTCTTC